This record looks at one T cell receptor (beta chain) sequence and its context. RNA, at about 0.5 to 1 ug, was reverse transcribed with random hexamers. MiXCR, applied by TCRdb to the immunoSEQ multiplex PCR reads, yields one record per CDR3 protein. The data contain about 240,000 distinct CDR3 sequences, about 95% of them singletons. The sample comes from a study of CD8 T cells in Susac syndrome. Germline loops: CDR1 SGHNT, CDR2 YYREEE (reference sequence). The V and J ends lost 0 bases and 2 bases, in that order; junction bases with no gene match: 4. The CDR3 is 15 residues long. The chain uses TRBV5-4 and TRBJ1-2; TRBD1 matches 7 bases. Sequenced: CD4+ T cells from PBMCs. The TCR sequence derives from a human donor with Susac syndrome. DNA for the CDR3: TGTGCCAGCAGCTTGGTAGGCAGGGGGAACTATGGCTACACCTTC. Encoded protein: CASSLVGRGNYGYTF.